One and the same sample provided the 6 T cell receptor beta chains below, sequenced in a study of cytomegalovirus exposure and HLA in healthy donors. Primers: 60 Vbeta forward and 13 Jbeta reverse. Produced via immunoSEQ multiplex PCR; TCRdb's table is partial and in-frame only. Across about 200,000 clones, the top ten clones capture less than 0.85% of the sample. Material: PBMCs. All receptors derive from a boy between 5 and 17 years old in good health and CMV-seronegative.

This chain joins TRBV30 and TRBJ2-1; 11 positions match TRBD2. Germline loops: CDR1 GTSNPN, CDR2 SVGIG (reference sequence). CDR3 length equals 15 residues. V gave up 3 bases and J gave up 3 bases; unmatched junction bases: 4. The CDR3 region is CAWSEGTSGYNEQFF. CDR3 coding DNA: TGTGCCTGGAGCGAGGGGACTAGCGGCTACAATGAGCAGTTCTTC.

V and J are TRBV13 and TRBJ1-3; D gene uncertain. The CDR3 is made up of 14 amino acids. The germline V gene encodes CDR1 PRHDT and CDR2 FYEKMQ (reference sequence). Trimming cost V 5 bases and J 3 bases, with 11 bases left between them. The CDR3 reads CASSPRRGGNTIYF. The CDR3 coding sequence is TGTGCCAGCAGCCCCCGCCGGGGTGGAAACACCATATATTTT.

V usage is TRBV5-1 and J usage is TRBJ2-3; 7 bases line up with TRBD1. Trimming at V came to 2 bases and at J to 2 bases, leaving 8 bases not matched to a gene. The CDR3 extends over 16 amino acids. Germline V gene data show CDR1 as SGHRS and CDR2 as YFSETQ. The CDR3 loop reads CASSFDREHNTDTQYF. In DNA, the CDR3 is TGCGCCAGCAGCTTCGACAGGGAACACAACACAGATACGCAGTATTTT.

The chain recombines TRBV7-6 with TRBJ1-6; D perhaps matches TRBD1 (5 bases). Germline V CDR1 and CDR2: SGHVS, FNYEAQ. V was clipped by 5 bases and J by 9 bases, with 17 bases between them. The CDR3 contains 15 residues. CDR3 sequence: CASSRGAAMGSPLHF. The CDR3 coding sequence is TGTGCCAGCAGCCGTGGGGCAGCGATGGGTTCACCCCTCCACTTT. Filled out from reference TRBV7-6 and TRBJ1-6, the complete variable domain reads GAGVSQSPRYKVTKRGQDVALRCDPISGHVSLYWYRQALGQGPEFLTYFNYEAQQDKSGLPNDRFSAERPEGSISTLTIQRTEQRDSAMYRCASSRGAAMGSPLHFGNGTRLTVT.

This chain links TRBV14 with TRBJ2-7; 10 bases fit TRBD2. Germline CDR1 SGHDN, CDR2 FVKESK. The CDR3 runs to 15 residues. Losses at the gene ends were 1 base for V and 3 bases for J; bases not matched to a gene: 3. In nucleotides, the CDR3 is TGTGCCAGCAGCCAAGCTCTAGCGGGGGTCTACGAGCAGTACTTC. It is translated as CASSQALAGVYEQYF.

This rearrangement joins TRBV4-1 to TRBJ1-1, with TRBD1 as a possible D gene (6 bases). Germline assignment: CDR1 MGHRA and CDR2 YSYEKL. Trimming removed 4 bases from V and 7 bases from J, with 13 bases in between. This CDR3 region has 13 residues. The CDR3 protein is CASSPEQGYEAFF. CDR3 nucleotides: TGCGCCAGCAGCCCCGAACAGGGATATGAAGCTTTCTTT.